These 18 T cell receptor beta chains came from one sample sequenced in a study of T cell responses to AZD1222 COVID-19 vaccine. Clones were sequenced by immunoSEQ multiplex PCR, and TCRdb holds only the in-frame ones, with some missing. The sample has under 200,000 clones; around 90% are singletons. Specimen: peripheral blood, collected on day 0 of AZD1222 vaccination. The receptors derive from an adult in good health.

J is TRBJ2-7 and V is TRBV13; D unresolved. The CDR3 totals 13 residues. V was shortened by 4 bases and J by 5 bases, with 12 bases between the two germline ends. Looked up from germline, CDR1 is PRHDT and CDR2 is FYEKMQ (reference sequence). CDR3 sequence reads: CASSSRTRDEQYF. As DNA, the CDR3 is TGTGCCAGCAGCTCTAGGACCCGTGACGAGCAGTACTTC.

This chain uses TRBV11-1 with TRBJ1-1; D is unresolved. Trimming pared 3 bases from V and 0 bases from J, leaving 14 bases between. From germline, CDR1 is SGHAT and CDR2 FQDESV (reference sequence). CDR3 size: 16 residues. In nucleotides, the CDR3 is TGTGCCAGCAGCTTGAGGCTGGGTTCATTGAACACTGAAGCTTTCTTT. This gives the protein CASSLRLGSLNTEAFF.

The chain is built from TRBV18 and TRBJ1-2; TRBD1 matches 7 bases. This CDR3 region has 16 residues. From germline, CDR1 is KGHSH and CDR2 LQKENI. Germline trimming cut 2 bases from V and 3 bases from J; bases unmatched to any gene: 9. In DNA form, the CDR3 reads TGTGCCAGCTCACCATCACCACCTACAGGGGACTATGGCTACACCTTC. This encodes CASSPSPPTGDYGYTF. Drawing the rest from reference TRBV18 and TRBJ1-2, the complete variable domain is NAGVMQNPRHLVRRRGQEARLRCSPMKGHSHVYWYRQLPEEGLKFMVYLQKENIIDESGMPKERFSAEFPKEGPSILRIQQVVRGDSAAYFCASSPSPPTGDYGYTFGSGTRLTVV.

The chain is built from TRBV11-2 and TRBJ1-6; 9 bases agree with TRBD1. Trimming cost V 3 bases and J 2 bases; bases outside gene matches: 11. Germline CDR1 SGHAT, CDR2 FQNNGV. This CDR3 is built from 19 residues. The CDR3 bases are TGTGCCAGCAGCTTGCACCCCCGGACAGGGGAGGCCTATAATTCACCCCTCCACTTT. Amino acids: CASSLHPRTGEAYNSPLHF. Full variable domain (outside the CDR3, taken from reference TRBV11-2 and TRBJ1-6): EAGVAQSPRYKIIEKRQSVAFWCNPISGHATLYWYQQILGQGPKLLIQFQNNGVVDDSQLPKDRFSAERLKGVDSTLKIQPAKLEDSAVYLCASSLHPRTGEAYNSPLHFGNGTRLTVT.

The rearrangement links TRBV29-1 to TRBJ1-2; the match to TRBD1 covers 7 bases. The CDR3 is 10 amino acids. CDR1 and CDR2 (germline): SQVTM, ANQGSEA. The CDR3 region is CSADRDGYTF. CDR3 DNA sequence: TGCAGTGCCGACAGGGACGGCTACACCTTC.

The genes are TRBV5-5 and TRBJ2-7; tentative D call: TRBD2 (5 bases). The CDR3 is 13 amino acids. V lost 5 bases to trimming and J lost 0 bases, with 9 bases between them. Germline CDR1 SGHKS, CDR2 YYEKEE (reference sequence). As DNA, the CDR3 is TGTGCCAGCAGAAAAGGGAGCTCCTACGAGCAGTACTTC. Translated: CASRKGSSYEQYF. Supplemented by reference TRBV5-5 and TRBJ2-7, the full variable domain reads DAGVTQSPTHLIKTRGQQVTLRCSPISGHKSVSWYQQVLGQGPQFIFQYYEKEERGRGNFPDRFSARQFPNYSSELNVNALLLGDSALYLCASRKGSSYEQYFGPGTRLTVT.

This clone was found once. The J gene is TRBJ1-1, the V gene TRBV6-5; a weak D match, TRBD1 (6 bases). The CDR3 is made up of 15 amino acids. Trimming shortened V by 2 bases and J by 3 bases, and 13 bases separated the two germline ends. Germline-derived CDR1 and CDR2 are MNHEY and SVGAGI. The CDR3 protein is CASSYSRGGDTEAFF. The DNA of the CDR3 is TGTGCCAGCAGTTACAGCCGAGGGGGGGACACTGAAGCTTTCTTT.

The rearrangement uses TRBV7-3 and TRBJ1-6; D is uncertain. The CDR3 totals 13 residues. V was cut by 8 bases and J by 11 bases, with 16 bases left in between. Germline V gene sequence: CDR1 SGHTA, CDR2 FQGTGA. CDR3 DNA sequence: TGTGCCAGCTCATTGGATCCCATAACACCCCTCCACTTT. Translating gives CASSLDPITPLHF.

This chain uses TRBV6-6 with TRBJ1-1; D gene ambiguous. CDR3 size: 13 residues. V was cut by 8 bases and J by 1 base, with 11 bases left in between. From germline, CDR1 is MNHNY and CDR2 SVGAGI (reference sequence). The CDR3 DNA is TGTGCCAGCCGGGAAAGTCAGAACACTGAAGCTTTCTTT. Amino acids: CASRESQNTEAFF.

The J gene is TRBJ2-3, the V gene TRBV27; TRBD2 is a possible D gene (5 bases). CDR1 is MNHEY and CDR2 is SMNVEV in the germline V gene (reference sequence). This CDR3 comprises 15 residues. V gave up 3 bases and J gave up 4 bases, with 14 bases separating them. The CDR3 sequence is CASSFISERPDTQYF. CDR3 bases: TGTGCCAGCAGTTTCATCTCCGAGCGGCCAGATACGCAGTATTTT.

The chain couples TRBV7-2 to TRBJ1-5, with D maybe TRBD1 (5 bases). Trimming left V 5 bases short and J 1 base short, with 9 bases between. CDR3 length: 14 amino acids. Germline CDR1 and CDR2: SGHTA and FQGNSA. The CDR3 protein is CASSRRGSNQPQHF. DNA of the CDR3: TGTGCCAGCAGCCGCCGGGGGAGCAATCAGCCCCAGCATTTT. Full variable domain (remainder filled in from reference TRBV7-2 and TRBJ1-5): GAGVSQSPSNKVTEKGKDVELRCDPISGHTALYWYRQSLGQGLEFLIYFQGNSAPDKSGLPSDRFSAERTGGSVSTLTIQRTQQEDSAVYLCASSRRGSNQPQHFGDGTRLSIL.

The V gene is TRBV2, the J gene TRBJ1-3; 8 positions match TRBD1. The CDR3 contains 14 residues. Germline CDR1 SNHLY, CDR2 FYNNEI. V lost 4 bases to trimming and J lost 2 bases; unmatched junction nucleotides: 1. The CDR3: CASSGTGTGNTIYF. CDR3 nucleotide sequence: TGTGCCAGCAGTGGGACAGGGACTGGAAACACCATATATTTT.

The gene calls are TRBV12-3 or TRBV12-4 and TRBJ2-7, with D perhaps matching TRBD2 (5 bases). The V and J ends lost 4 bases and 3 bases respectively, with 7 bases between them. This CDR3 has 12 residues. The CDR3 DNA reads as TGTGCCAGCAGTTACCGGGGCTACGAGCAGTACTTC. It is translated as CASSYRGYEQYF.

The rearrangement joins TRBV29-1 to TRBJ2-4; the D gene could be TRBD1 or TRBD2 (5 bases each). The CDR3 totals 14 residues. Germline values: CDR1 SQVTM, CDR2 ANQGSEA. V was pared by 6 bases and J by 1 base, with 13 bases between. The CDR3, as DNA: TGCAGCGTACTCAGCTGGGGGGCCAAAAACATTCAGTACTTC. It codes for CSVLSWGAKNIQYF.

The chain is built from TRBV27 and TRBJ2-3, with a tentative D call TRBD2 (5 bases). This CDR3 contains 14 residues. Trimming took off 3 bases at V and 4 bases at J, with 11 bases between the two ends. Germline loops: CDR1 MNHEY, CDR2 SMNVEV (reference sequence). The CDR3 region is CASSFGVVSDTQYF. CDR3 DNA: TGTGCCAGCAGTTTCGGGGTTGTCTCAGATACGCAGTATTTT.

CDR3 in DNA: TGTGCCAGCAGCTTAGTGGCCCCTAGGGGGCGTGAGACCCAGTACTTC. The encoded protein is CASSLVAPRGRETQYF. The gene calls are TRBV11-2 and TRBJ2-5, with 7 bases lining up with TRBD1. There are 16 residues in the CDR3. Trimming cost V 1 base and J 5 bases; bases outside gene matches: 10. Looked up from germline, CDR1 is SGHAT and CDR2 is FQNNGV. The full variable domain, completed using reference TRBV11-2 and TRBJ2-5, is EAGVAQSPRYKIIEKRQSVAFWCNPISGHATLYWYQQILGQGPKLLIQFQNNGVVDDSQLPKDRFSAERLKGVDSTLKIQPAKLEDSAVYLCASSLVAPRGRETQYFGPGTRLLVL.

The CDR3 DNA reads TGTGCCAGCAGCCCCGTTTGGGGTGAAGGAAACACCATATATTTT. This encodes CASSPVWGEGNTIYF. This chain connects TRBV6-5 to TRBJ1-3; D gene unclear. This CDR3 contains 15 residues. The germline CDR1 and CDR2 sequences are MNHEY and SVGAGI. V dropped 6 bases and J dropped 4 bases, with 16 bases sitting between them.

The genes are TRBV7-2 and TRBJ2-2; TRBD1 or TRBD2 may be the D gene (6 bases each). Deletions cut 8 bases from V and 4 bases from J, with 26 bases between. CDR1 and CDR2 (germline): SGHTA, FQGNSA. The length of the CDR3 is 18 residues. CDR3: CASLKRPGAKTGTGELFF. CDR3 DNA: TGTGCCAGCCTCAAGCGGCCGGGGGCAAAGACGGGCACCGGGGAGCTGTTTTTT.